The 20 T cell receptor beta chains presented below share a single source sample, sequenced in a study of T cells after yellow fever vaccination. TCRdb reprocessed the 5' RACE reads with MiXCR, giving one entry per CDR3 protein. The sample yields approximately 330,000 distinct CDR3 sequences, around 13% seen once. The sequenced sample was CD4+ T cells sorted from PBMCs, obtained 15 days after the yellow fever booster vaccination. The receptors shown here come from a man aged 18 to 30 who received the YFV17D yellow fever vaccine.

The gene calls are TRBV11-2 and TRBJ2-3; a possible D gene is TRBD2 (5 bases). CDR1 and CDR2 (germline): SGHAT, FQNNGV. The V and J ends lost 4 bases and 4 bases respectively, with 9 bases between them. The CDR3 is made up of 13 amino acids. CDR3 in amino acids: CASSSLGADTQYF. The DNA of the CDR3 is TGTGCCAGCAGCTCACTAGGTGCAGATACGCAGTATTTT.

The chain carries TRBV23-1 and TRBJ2-6; D ambiguous. TRBV23-1 is an ORF; its function is uncertain. This CDR3 has 13 residues. V shed 7 bases and J shed 5 bases, with 9 bases lying between them. The CDR3 region has the DNA TGCGCCAGCAATGGGCCCTGGGCCAACGTCCTGACTTTC. Translation: CASNGPWANVLTF.

This clonotype was detected once. J is TRBJ1-2 and V is TRBV10-3, with D unresolved. Germline V gives CDR1 ENHRY, CDR2 SYGVKD. The CDR3 is 14 residues long. The V gene lost 0 bases and the J gene lost 4 bases, with 9 bases spanning the gap. CDR3 region: CAISESGSVYGYTF. The CDR3 nucleotides read TGTGCCATCAGTGAGTCGGGGTCGGTCTATGGCTACACCTTC.

This clonotype has only a few counts. The CDR3 sequence: CASSSRQGKPSYEQYF. The CDR3 DNA reads TGCGCCAGCAGCTCTCGACAGGGGAAGCCCTCCTACGAGCAGTACTTC. The rearrangement links TRBV5-1 to TRBJ2-7; 8 positions match TRBD1. Germline CDR1 is SGHRS and CDR2 is YFSETQ. J was trimmed by 0 bases and V by 3 bases; bases with no gene match: 8. The CDR3 covers 16 residues. The whole variable domain, remainder taken from reference TRBV5-1 and TRBJ2-7, is KAGVTQTPRYLIKTRGQQVTLSCSPISGHRSVSWYQQTPGQGLQFLFEYFSETQRNKGNFPGRFSGRQFSNSRSEMNVSTLELGDSALYLCASSSRQGKPSYEQYFGPGTRLTVT.

This chain links TRBV6-2 or TRBV6-3 with TRBJ2-7; 8 bases fit TRBD1. V trimming: 5 bases; J trimming: 3 bases; junction bases outside the gene matches: 15. The CDR3 sequence is 17 residues long. The V gene's germline CDR1 is MNHEY and CDR2 SVGEGT. The CDR3 nucleotides read TGTGCCAGCAGTACGACAGGGGAACTCTCATTTTTCTACGAGCAGTACGTC. This gives the protein CASSTTGELSFFYEQYV.

The chain employs TRBV3-1 and TRBJ2-6; the D is unclear. The germline V and J ends were trimmed by 6 bases and 2 bases, with 14 bases remaining between them. The CDR3 runs to 16 residues. Per the germline V gene, CDR1 is LGHDT and CDR2 is YNNKEL (reference sequence). CDR3 sequence reads: CASSPYIAPGANVLTF. CDR3 in DNA: TGTGCCAGCAGTCCATACATAGCCCCTGGGGCCAACGTCCTGACTTTC.

The chain combines TRBV10-2 with TRBJ2-7; perhaps TRBD2 as D (7 bases). Looked up from germline, CDR1 is WSHSY and CDR2 is SAAADI. CDR3 length equals 15 residues. The V and J ends lost 5 bases and 4 bases respectively, with 18 bases between them. CDR3 coding DNA: TGCGCCAGCAGTCTCCAGGGGAGGGTACAGTACGAGCAGTACTTC. Its translation: CASSLQGRVQYEQYF.

The chain links TRBV3-1 to TRBJ2-2; perhaps TRBD2 as D (5 bases). CDR1 and CDR2 from the germline V gene are LGHDT and YNNKEL (reference sequence). This CDR3 region has 14 residues. V was clipped by 5 bases and J by 4 bases, with 11 bases between them. CDR3 loop: CASSKRRGTGELFF. CDR3 bases: TGTGCCAGCAGCAAGAGACGGGGCACCGGGGAGCTGTTTTTT.

The gene calls are TRBV19 and TRBJ1-5; TRBD1 is a possible D gene (5 bases). Germline loops: CDR1 LNHDA, CDR2 SQIVND (reference sequence). The CDR3 is 14 amino acids. V lost 7 bases and J 2 bases, leaving 12 bases between the germline ends. CDR3 sequence reads: CASNQARGNQPQHF. For the CDR3, the DNA is TGTGCCAGTAATCAGGCCAGGGGCAATCAGCCCCAGCATTTT.

V usage is TRBV12-3 or TRBV12-4 and J usage is TRBJ1-6; a weak D match, TRBD1 (6 bases). The CDR3 loop spans 16 amino acids. V gave up 5 bases and J gave up 7 bases, with 18 bases separating them. For the CDR3, the DNA is TGTGCCAGCAGTCCATGGACAGCCCGCCAGAATTCACCCCTCCACTTT. As protein: CASSPWTARQNSPLHF.

This clonotype has a handful of counts. The chain is built from TRBV5-6 and TRBJ2-7; D call uncertain. The germline V gene has CDR1 SGHDT and CDR2 YYEEEE. V was pared by 4 bases and J by 6 bases, with 11 bases between. The CDR3 is 12 amino acids. CDR3 in amino acids: CASSPPLGEQYF. CDR3 nucleotides: TGTGCCAGCAGCCCCCCGCTAGGCGAGCAGTACTTC.

The chain recombines TRBV20-1 with TRBJ2-3; D gene unclear. The length of the CDR3 is 14 residues. V lost 0 bases to trimming and J lost 1 base, with 8 bases between them. Germline CDR1 and CDR2: DFQATT and SNEGSKA (reference sequence). Here the CDR3 DNA reads TGCAGTGCTAGAGAGTCGTTCGGCACAGATACGCAGTATTTT. Protein sequence: CSARESFGTDTQYF.

The chain is built from TRBV7-9 and TRBJ1-5; TRBD1 might be the D (6 bases). The V gene's germline CDR1 is SEHNR and CDR2 FQNEAQ (reference sequence). Between the trimmed V and J ends, which lost 5 bases and 4 bases, there was a span of 12 bases. The CDR3 runs to 14 residues. CDR3 coding DNA: TGTGCCAGCAGCCACGGGGGGGCTAATCAGCCCCAGCATTTT. Translated: CASSHGGANQPQHF. Full variable domain (rest looked up from reference TRBV7-9 and TRBJ1-5): DTGVSQNPRHKITKRGQNVTFRCDPISEHNRLYWYRQTLGQGPEFLTYFQNEAQLEKSRLLSDRFSAERPKGSFSTLEIQRTEQGDSAMYLCASSHGGANQPQHFGDGTRLSIL.

The rearrangement joins TRBV25-1 to TRBJ2-1; tentatively, D is TRBD2 (7 bases). Trimming removed 2 bases from V and 6 bases from J, with 14 bases in between. The length of the CDR3 is 15 residues. The germline gives CDR1 MGHDK, CDR2 SYGVNS. The chain's CDR3 is CASSEVGGAGNEQFF. The CDR3 DNA reads as TGTGCCAGCAGTGAAGTTGGGGGGGCTGGCAATGAGCAGTTCTTC. The whole variable domain, remainder taken from reference TRBV25-1 and TRBJ2-1, is EADIYQTPRYLVIGTGKKITLECSQTMGHDKMYWYQQDPGMELHLIHYSYGVNSTEKGDLSSESTVSRIRTEHFPLTLESARPSHTSQYLCASSEVGGAGNEQFFGPGTRLTVL.

This clonotype was seen more than once but under ten times. The chain links TRBV9 to TRBJ2-3; D ambiguous. Germline V CDR1 and CDR2: SGDLS, YYNGEE. V dropped 4 bases and J dropped 6 bases, with 18 bases sitting between them. The CDR3 spans 15 residues. The chain's CDR3 is CASSRTHLPADTQYF. Written as DNA, the CDR3 is TGTGCCAGCAGCCGAACCCACCTCCCAGCCGATACGCAGTATTTT.

The rearrangement joins TRBV20-1 to TRBJ1-4; no clear D. This CDR3 spans 12 amino acids. V was shortened by 1 base and J by 11 bases, with 11 bases between the two germline ends. Looked up from germline, CDR1 is DFQATT and CDR2 is SNEGSKA (reference sequence). The chain's CDR3 is CSARGGLGKLFF. The CDR3 nucleotides are TGCAGTGCTAGAGGAGGGCTCGGGAAACTGTTTTTT.

Worth noting for this clonotype: Possible read error: a much larger clone is one base away. V and J are TRBV6-5 and TRBJ1-4; D is uncertain. The CDR3 spans 17 residues. From germline, CDR1 is MNHEY and CDR2 SVGAGI. The CDR3 DNA follows: TGTGCCAGCAGTTACTCGAAAATTCCTGGGTCGAATGAAAAACTGTATTTT. It specifies CASSYSKIPGSNEKLYF.

The J gene is TRBJ1-5, the V gene TRBV10-3; D remains ambiguous. Germline V gene sequence: CDR1 ENHRY, CDR2 SYGVKD. The CDR3 has 14 residues. Trimming took off 3 bases at V and 3 bases at J, with 9 bases between the two ends. CDR3 sequence: CAISDGRDNQPQHF. CDR3 nucleotides: TGTGCCATCAGTGACGGGCGGGACAATCAGCCCCAGCATTTT.

This clonotype has just a few counts. CDR3 amino acids: CASSEKLAGGSWFF. The CDR3 DNA reads TGCGCCAGCAGTGAGAAGCTAGCGGGGGGCTCCTGGTTCTTC. The gene calls are TRBV10-1 and TRBJ2-1; 11 bases map to TRBD2. Germline assignment: CDR1 WNHNN and CDR2 SYGVQD (reference sequence). The CDR3 runs to 14 residues. The J segment lost 15 bases and the V segment lost 2 bases, leaving 9 bases of the junction unmatched.

This clonotype has more than one count but fewer than ten. The gene calls are TRBV2 and TRBJ1-1; the D gene is possibly TRBD1 (5 bases). V shed 7 bases and J shed 3 bases, with 12 bases lying between them. CDR3 length: 13 amino acids. The germline gives CDR1 SNHLY, CDR2 FYNNEI. CDR3: CASNSGTHTEAFF. Written as DNA, the CDR3 is TGTGCCAGCAACTCCGGGACTCACACTGAAGCTTTCTTT.